The T cell receptor beta chain described here comes from a study of blood T cell repertoires in COVID-19. Background on the study: The study drew acute and convalescent COVID-19 samples from the United States, Italy and Spain. The cDNA or gDNA used as material had been derived from T cells, B-cell-depleted T cells, or PBMCs.

In the original analysis: For nucleated cells, counts were estimated from reference gene primer amplification. Data came from immunoSEQ multiplex PCR; TCRdb stores just in-frame clones and leaves some out. From that table come the V and J calls and clone size; the DNA was used to work out D and trimming. Of about 150,000 clones listed, under 85% were seen once; the top ten hold 3% to 4.5%. A few counts support this clone. Germline lookup yields CDR1 MNHEY and CDR2 SVGEGT. Trimming removed 2 bases from V and 3 bases from J, with 19 bases in between. This CDR3 region has 17 residues. The sequenced material came from peripheral blood. This receptor was taken from a woman aged 80 or over with acute or convalescent COVID-19. The chain combines TRBV6-2 or TRBV6-3 with TRBJ1-2; maybe TRBD1 (5 bases). The CDR3 nucleotides are TGTGCCAGCAGTTACAGGCGACAGACCGTTCCGGACTATGGCTACACCTTC. This encodes CASSYRRQTVPDYGYTF.